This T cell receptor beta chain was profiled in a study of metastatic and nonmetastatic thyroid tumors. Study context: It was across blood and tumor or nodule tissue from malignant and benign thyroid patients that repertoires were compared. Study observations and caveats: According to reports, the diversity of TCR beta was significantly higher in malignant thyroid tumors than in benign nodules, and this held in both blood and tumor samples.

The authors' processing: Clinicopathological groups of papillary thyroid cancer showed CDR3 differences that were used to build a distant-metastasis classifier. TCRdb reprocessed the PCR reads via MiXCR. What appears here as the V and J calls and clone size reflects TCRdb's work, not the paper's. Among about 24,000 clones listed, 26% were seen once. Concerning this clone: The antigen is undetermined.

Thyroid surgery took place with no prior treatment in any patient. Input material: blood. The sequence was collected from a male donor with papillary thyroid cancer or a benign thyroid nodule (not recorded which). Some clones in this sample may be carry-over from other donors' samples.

This CDR3 reads CATSGLASTDTQYF. DNA of the CDR3: TGTGCCACTTCGGGACTAGCGAGCACAGATACGCAGTATTTT. The genes are TRBV5-6 and TRBJ2-3, with 10 bases matching TRBD2. Germline CDR1 is SGHDT and CDR2 is YYEEEE. J gave up 0 bases and V 9 bases, and 4 bases lay outside the gene matches. The CDR3 covers 14 residues.